A selection of T cell receptor beta chains follows, all from one sample in a study of T cell changes during pregnancy in multiple sclerosis. The data were produced by immunoSEQ multiplex PCR, yet TCRdb's version contains in-frame clones alone and is incomplete. The repertoire holds about 76,000 clones, with approximately 94% as singletons. Sequenced material: peripheral blood, taken in the third trimester of pregnancy. All receptors come from a female donor with multiple sclerosis, enrolled in a pregnancy study. Both conserved end residues are part of each CDR3. D genes are given only for firm matches. For some rows the clone size is stated as once, few or many, or as a class when expanded; others skip it.

d_call: .; j_call: TRBJ2-7; clone_size: .; v_call: TRBV9; cdr3_length: 15; cdr3_aa: CASSVAATKAYEQYF; cdr3_nt: TGTGCCAGCAGCGTAGCCGCGACAAAAGCCTACGAGCAGTACTTC
d_call: TRBD2; j_call: TRBJ2-3; clone_size: .; v_call: TRBV7-9; cdr3_length: 15; cdr3_aa: CASSSPSGVTDTQYF; cdr3_nt: TGTGCCAGCAGCTCCCCTAGCGGGGTCACAGATACGCAGTATTTT
d_call: TRBD2; j_call: TRBJ2-5; clone_size: .; v_call: TRBV7-2; cdr3_length: 17; cdr3_aa: CASSPGVQRGGWETQYF; cdr3_nt: TGTGCCAGCAGCCCAGGGGTCCAGCGGGGGGGCTGGGAGACCCAGTACTTC
d_call: TRBD2; j_call: TRBJ2-3; clone_size: once; v_call: TRBV7-2; cdr3_length: 14; cdr3_aa: CASSAPGGTDTQYF; cdr3_nt: TGTGCCAGCAGCGCACCGGGGGGGACAGATACGCAGTATTTT
d_call: .; j_call: TRBJ2-2; clone_size: .; v_call: TRBV10-3; cdr3_length: 14; cdr3_aa: CAITRMGAGGELFF; cdr3_nt: TGTGCCATCACCCGGATGGGGGCGGGCGGGGAGCTGTTTTTT
d_call: .; j_call: TRBJ1-4; clone_size: .; v_call: TRBV28; cdr3_length: 15; cdr3_aa: CASSLYGSWNEKLFF; cdr3_nt: TGTGCCAGCAGTTTATACGGGAGTTGGAATGAAAAACTGTTTTTT
d_call: .; j_call: TRBJ1-2; clone_size: .; v_call: TRBV7-3; cdr3_length: 17; cdr3_aa: CASSLDPFSNLDYGYTF; cdr3_nt: TGTGCCAGCAGCTTAGATCCTTTTAGTAATCTGGACTATGGCTACACCTTC
d_call: .; j_call: TRBJ1-5; clone_size: .; v_call: TRBV30; cdr3_length: 15; cdr3_aa: CAWSEGERGLQPQHF; cdr3_nt: TGTGCCTGGAGCGAAGGGGAAAGGGGACTACAGCCCCAGCATTTT
d_call: .; j_call: TRBJ1-1; clone_size: .; v_call: TRBV9; cdr3_length: 15; cdr3_aa: CASSVDRAMNTEAFF; cdr3_nt: TGTGCCAGCAGCGTAGACAGGGCTATGAACACTGAAGCTTTCTTT
d_call: .; j_call: TRBJ1-2; clone_size: .; v_call: TRBV6-4; cdr3_length: 15; cdr3_aa: CASSESGAGVEGYTF; cdr3_nt: TGTGCCAGCAGTGAGTCGGGCGCGGGAGTCGAGGGCTACACCTTC
d_call: .; j_call: TRBJ2-1; clone_size: .; v_call: TRBV4-1; cdr3_length: 17; cdr3_aa: CASSQDLFPRSYNEQFF; cdr3_nt: TGCGCCAGCAGCCAAGATCTGTTTCCGAGGAGCTACAATGAGCAGTTCTTC
d_call: TRBD1; j_call: TRBJ1-2; clone_size: .; v_call: TRBV9; cdr3_length: 15; cdr3_aa: CASSSRQGFNYGYTF; cdr3_nt: TGTGCCAGCAGCTCACGACAGGGGTTTAACTATGGCTACACCTTC
d_call: TRBD2; j_call: TRBJ2-7; clone_size: .; v_call: TRBV7-9; cdr3_length: 15; cdr3_aa: CASSFNGGALYEQYF; cdr3_nt: TGTGCCAGCAGCTTTAACGGGGGGGCCCTCTACGAGCAGTACTTC
d_call: .; j_call: TRBJ1-2; clone_size: .; v_call: TRBV29-1; cdr3_length: 13; cdr3_aa: CSVETGESYGYTF; cdr3_nt: TGCAGCGTTGAGACAGGAGAATCCTATGGCTACACCTTC
d_call: TRBD2; j_call: TRBJ2-1; clone_size: .; v_call: TRBV7-9; cdr3_length: 17; cdr3_aa: CASSLVPLAGGRNEQFF; cdr3_nt: TGTGCCAGCAGCTTAGTACCCCTAGCGGGGGGGAGGAATGAGCAGTTCTTC
d_call: TRBD1; j_call: TRBJ1-2; clone_size: .; v_call: TRBV19; cdr3_length: 13; cdr3_aa: CASNLGQTYGYTF; cdr3_nt: TGTGCCAGTAACCTGGGACAGACCTATGGCTACACCTTC
d_call: .; j_call: TRBJ1-1; clone_size: .; v_call: TRBV7-9; cdr3_length: 15; cdr3_aa: CASSPYPGHNTEAFF; cdr3_nt: TGTGCCAGCAGCCCGTATCCCGGACACAACACTGAAGCTTTCTTT
d_call: TRBD1; j_call: TRBJ2-7; clone_size: .; v_call: TRBV5-5; cdr3_length: 16; cdr3_aa: CASSLWAGGYSYEQYF; cdr3_nt: TGTGCCAGCAGCTTATGGGCAGGGGGTTACTCCTACGAGCAGTACTTC
d_call: .; j_call: TRBJ2-7; clone_size: .; v_call: TRBV7-2; cdr3_length: 17; cdr3_aa: CASSVLTGLTTPHEQYF; cdr3_nt: TGTGCCAGCAGCGTGCTTACAGGATTGACGACGCCTCACGAGCAGTACTTC
d_call: .; j_call: TRBJ1-1; clone_size: .; v_call: TRBV7-3; cdr3_length: 15; cdr3_aa: CASSRLGGGGTEAFF; cdr3_nt: TGTGCCAGCAGCCGGCTAGGTGGGGGGGGGACTGAAGCTTTCTTT
d_call: TRBD1; j_call: TRBJ2-7; clone_size: few; v_call: TRBV28; cdr3_length: 14; cdr3_aa: CASRDLDRGYEQYF; cdr3_nt: TGTGCCAGCAGGGACTTGGACAGGGGTTACGAGCAGTACTTC
d_call: .; j_call: TRBJ2-1; clone_size: .; v_call: TRBV9; cdr3_length: 18; cdr3_aa: CASSVSGKSLSPYNEQFF; cdr3_nt: TGTGCCAGCAGCGTATCCGGGAAGAGCCTATCCCCCTACAATGAGCAGTTCTTC
d_call: .; j_call: TRBJ1-2; clone_size: .; v_call: TRBV4-2; cdr3_length: 13; cdr3_aa: CASSQGAGTGYTF; cdr3_nt: TGTGCCAGCAGCCAAGGGGCAGGCACGGGCTACACCTTC
d_call: .; j_call: TRBJ2-3; clone_size: .; v_call: TRBV9; cdr3_length: 17; cdr3_aa: CASSVERQGVGTDTQYF; cdr3_nt: TGTGCCAGCAGCGTAGAAAGGCAGGGTGTGGGAACAGATACGCAGTATTTT
d_call: .; j_call: TRBJ1-5; clone_size: .; v_call: TRBV12-5; cdr3_length: 14; cdr3_aa: CASGPGYSNQPQHF; cdr3_nt: TGTGCTAGTGGTCCAGGGTATAGCAATCAGCCCCAGCATTTT
d_call: .; j_call: TRBJ2-7; clone_size: .; v_call: TRBV2; cdr3_length: 13; cdr3_aa: CASSEVGGSGQYF; cdr3_nt: TGTGCCAGCAGTGAAGTCGGGGGATCGGGGCAGTACTTC
d_call: .; j_call: TRBJ2-1; clone_size: .; v_call: TRBV27; cdr3_length: 16; cdr3_aa: CASSLSRGSRYNEQFF; cdr3_nt: TGTGCCAGCAGTTTATCGCGGGGATCTAGATACAATGAGCAGTTCTTC
d_call: TRBD1; j_call: TRBJ1-3; clone_size: once; v_call: TRBV6-6; cdr3_length: 16; cdr3_aa: CASSFDRVLSGNTIYF; cdr3_nt: TGTGCCAGCAGTTTTGACAGGGTCCTCTCTGGAAACACCATATATTTT
d_call: .; j_call: TRBJ1-1; clone_size: .; v_call: TRBV4-1; cdr3_length: 13; cdr3_aa: CASSQELGGEAFF; cdr3_nt: TGCGCCAGCAGCCAAGAATTGGGGGGTGAAGCTTTCTTT
d_call: .; j_call: TRBJ1-1; clone_size: .; v_call: TRBV11-3; cdr3_length: 13; cdr3_aa: CASSPKRDTEAFF; cdr3_nt: TGTGCCAGCAGCCCCAAGCGAGACACTGAAGCTTTCTTT
d_call: TRBD1; j_call: TRBJ1-2; clone_size: .; v_call: TRBV7-8; cdr3_length: 14; cdr3_aa: CASSLDGQDYGYTF; cdr3_nt: TGTGCCAGCAGCTTAGACGGACAGGACTATGGCTACACCTTC
d_call: TRBD1; j_call: TRBJ1-5; clone_size: .; v_call: TRBV7-2; cdr3_length: 15; cdr3_aa: CASSLDRGHFQPQHF; cdr3_nt: TGTGCCAGCAGCTTAGACAGGGGGCATTTTCAGCCCCAGCATTTT
d_call: .; j_call: TRBJ1-4; clone_size: .; v_call: TRBV29-1; cdr3_length: 11; cdr3_aa: CSGRRGEKLFF; cdr3_nt: TGCAGCGGCAGGAGGGGAGAAAAACTGTTTTTT
d_call: .; j_call: TRBJ2-7; clone_size: .; v_call: TRBV19; cdr3_length: 14; cdr3_aa: CASSMGGGTYEQYF; cdr3_nt: TGTGCCAGTAGTATGGGGGGGGGCACCTACGAGCAGTACTTC
d_call: .; j_call: TRBJ2-3; clone_size: .; v_call: TRBV7-2; cdr3_length: 14; cdr3_aa: CASSLVRASDTQYF; cdr3_nt: TGTGCCAGCAGCTTAGTACGAGCTTCAGATACGCAGTATTTT
d_call: TRBD2; j_call: TRBJ2-3; clone_size: .; v_call: TRBV7-3; cdr3_length: 16; cdr3_aa: CASSLRLAGLGDTQYF; cdr3_nt: TGTGCCAGCAGCCTGCGACTAGCGGGCCTAGGGGATACGCAGTATTTT
d_call: .; j_call: TRBJ1-2; clone_size: .; v_call: TRBV30; cdr3_length: 18; cdr3_aa: CAWSVLPPGTRYTYGYTF; cdr3_nt: TGTGCCTGGAGTGTACTGCCCCCGGGGACAAGATACACCTATGGCTACACCTTC
d_call: .; j_call: TRBJ1-1; clone_size: .; v_call: TRBV7-7; cdr3_length: 13; cdr3_aa: CASSVTQGTEAFF; cdr3_nt: TGTGCCAGCAGCGTAACTCAGGGGACTGAAGCTTTCTTT
d_call: .; j_call: TRBJ1-1; clone_size: .; v_call: TRBV11-1; cdr3_length: 17; cdr3_aa: CASSRGDRGKLDTEAFF; cdr3_nt: TGTGCCAGCAGCCGGGGGGACCGGGGAAAGCTGGACACTGAAGCTTTCTTT
d_call: TRBD2; j_call: TRBJ2-5; clone_size: .; v_call: TRBV9; cdr3_length: 20; cdr3_aa: CASSVRPPTAGAGYQETQYF; cdr3_nt: TGTGCCAGCAGCGTCCGACCCCCGACAGCGGGGGCCGGGTACCAAGAGACCCAGTACTTC
d_call: TRBD2; j_call: TRBJ2-3; clone_size: .; v_call: TRBV2; cdr3_length: 14; cdr3_aa: CAILAGGWTDTQYF; cdr3_nt: TGTGCCATATTAGCGGGGGGGTGGACAGATACGCAGTATTTT
d_call: .; j_call: TRBJ1-6; clone_size: .; v_call: TRBV7-3; cdr3_length: 13; cdr3_aa: CASSSGQLSPLHF; cdr3_nt: TGTGCCAGCAGCTCCGGACAGCTATCACCCCTCCACTTT
d_call: .; j_call: TRBJ1-1; clone_size: few; v_call: TRBV10-3; cdr3_length: 13; cdr3_aa: CAISERRGLGTFF; cdr3_nt: TGTGCCATCAGTGAGAGGCGGGGGCTGGGAACTTTCTTT
d_call: .; j_call: TRBJ1-1; clone_size: .; v_call: TRBV19; cdr3_length: 11; cdr3_aa: CASTFGYEAFF; cdr3_nt: TGTGCCAGTACTTTCGGGTATGAAGCTTTCTTT
d_call: TRBD2; j_call: TRBJ2-2; clone_size: .; v_call: TRBV7-2; cdr3_length: 17; cdr3_aa: CASSLDGGSGGAGELFF; cdr3_nt: TGTGCCAGCAGCTTAGATGGGGGAAGCGGGGGGGCCGGGGAGCTGTTTTTT
d_call: TRBD1; j_call: TRBJ1-6; clone_size: .; v_call: TRBV4-1; cdr3_length: 15; cdr3_aa: CASSQQQGKGIPLHF; cdr3_nt: TGCGCCAGCAGCCAACAACAGGGGAAGGGTATTCCCCTCCACTTT
d_call: .; j_call: TRBJ1-2; clone_size: .; v_call: TRBV30; cdr3_length: 13; cdr3_aa: CAWRAGRVGGYTF; cdr3_nt: TGTGCCTGGAGGGCCGGCAGGGTGGGTGGCTACACCTTC
d_call: TRBD1; j_call: TRBJ1-4; clone_size: once; v_call: TRBV7-2; cdr3_length: 16; cdr3_aa: CASSLVGTATNEKLFF; cdr3_nt: TGTGCCAGCAGCTTAGTCGGGACAGCAACTAATGAAAAACTGTTTTTT
d_call: .; j_call: TRBJ1-2; clone_size: .; v_call: TRBV5-1; cdr3_length: 13; cdr3_aa: CASSWKGDYGYTF; cdr3_nt: TGCGCCAGCAGCTGGAAGGGAGACTATGGCTACACCTTC
d_call: .; j_call: TRBJ2-6; clone_size: .; v_call: TRBV5-6; cdr3_length: 16; cdr3_aa: CASSWGEGAGANVLTF; cdr3_nt: TGTGCCAGCAGCTGGGGAGAGGGCGCTGGGGCCAACGTCCTGACTTTC
d_call: .; j_call: TRBJ1-1; clone_size: .; v_call: TRBV12-5; cdr3_length: 12; cdr3_aa: CASRLLGAEAFF; cdr3_nt: TGTGCTAGTCGCCTGCTAGGCGCTGAAGCTTTCTTT
d_call: TRBD1; j_call: TRBJ2-7; clone_size: .; v_call: TRBV5-5; cdr3_length: 14; cdr3_aa: CASSQDASDRGRHF; cdr3_nt: TGTGCCAGCAGCCAGGACGCGTCGGACAGGGGGAGACACTTC
d_call: .; j_call: TRBJ2-3; clone_size: .; v_call: TRBV25-1; cdr3_length: 15; cdr3_aa: CASSDPGESTDTQYF; cdr3_nt: TGTGCCAGCAGTGATCCGGGGGAAAGCACAGATACGCAGTATTTT